This TCR beta chain was sequenced during a study of shared clonotypes between healthy human individuals. Study-wide context: Donors were a couple of women and three men aged 18 to 49.

In germline, CDR1 is SGHNT, CDR2 YYREEE (reference sequence). CDR3 length: 15 amino acids. The repertoire was sequenced with immunoSEQ multiplex PCR; TCRdb's copy has only in-frame clones and lacks some. The sample shows about 2 million clones, less than 95% of them seen only once. Study-level results: Only blood was sampled; tissue repertoires likely differ. Naive CD4 clonotypes overlapped across several donors at roughly 5.1%.

Only CD45RO-negative cells positively selected for CCR7 counted as naive CD8 cells, so terminally differentiated effector memory CD45RA+ cells were excluded. A remark on this clone: Its antigen is unidentified. Its ends do not fully match the called genes, so a read error is possible.

The sample comprised naive CD8+ T cells sorted from blood. The TCR originated in a man between 18 and 35 years old in good health. This rearrangement joins TRBV5-4 to TRBJ1-6, with 7 bases matching TRBD1. DNA of the CDR3: TGTGCCAGCAGCGTCCGGACAGGCTATGATTCACCCCTCCACTTT. Its protein product is CASSVRTGYDSPLHF.